The sequence of this TCR beta chain was determined in a study of a mutant IDH1 vaccine in newly diagnosed glioma. Germline V gene sequence: CDR1 SGHNT, CDR2 YENEEA. The CDR3 runs to 13 residues. V gave up 2 bases and J gave up 6 bases, with 11 bases separating them. Note on this clone: Its antigen is still unknown.

Time point reported: week 5, during vaccination. Each dose of the vaccine consisted of 300 ug of mutant IDH1 20-mer peptide, with topical imiquimod. Patients carried new grade 3 or 4 IDH1-mutant astrocytomas lacking nuclear ATRX. Here immunoSEQ multiplex PCR was the method, and the copy in TCRdb shows in-frame clones only, minus some. The sample carries 30,000 to 35,000 clones, approximately 53% recorded once. Points from the study as a whole: Of all patients, nearly 95% showed vaccine-induced immune responses. Pseudoprogression apparently tracked independently of changes in top peripheral T cell clonotypes.

The sequence was collected from a woman between 18 and 30 years old with glioma. Material: PBMCs, obtained from a glioma patient whose treatment included an IDH1 peptide vaccine. The genes are TRBV11-3 and TRBJ2-7, with a weak D call TRBD1 (5 bases). This chain's CDR3 is CASSLYPQGEQYF. DNA of the CDR3: TGTGCCAGCAGCTTATACCCCCAGGGCGAGCAGTACTTC.